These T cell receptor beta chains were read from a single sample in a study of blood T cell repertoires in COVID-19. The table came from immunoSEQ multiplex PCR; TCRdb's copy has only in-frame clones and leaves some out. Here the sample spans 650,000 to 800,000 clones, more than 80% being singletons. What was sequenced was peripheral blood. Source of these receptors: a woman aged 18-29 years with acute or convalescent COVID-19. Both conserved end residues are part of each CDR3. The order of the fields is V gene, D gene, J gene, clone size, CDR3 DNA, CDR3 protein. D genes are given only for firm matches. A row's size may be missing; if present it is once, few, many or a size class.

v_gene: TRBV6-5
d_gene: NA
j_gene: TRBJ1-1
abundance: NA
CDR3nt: TGTGCCAGCAGTTATCCCGACAGTGAAATCTTT
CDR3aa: CASSYPDSEIF

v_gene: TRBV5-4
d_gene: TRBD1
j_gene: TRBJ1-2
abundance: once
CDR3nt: TGTGCCAGCAGCATACAATTGGACAGGGGCTATGGCTACACCTTC
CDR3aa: CASSIQLDRGYGYTF

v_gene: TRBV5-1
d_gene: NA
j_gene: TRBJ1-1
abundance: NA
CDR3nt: TGCGCCAGCAGACCCACTATGAACACTGAAGCTTTCTTT
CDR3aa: CASRPTMNTEAFF

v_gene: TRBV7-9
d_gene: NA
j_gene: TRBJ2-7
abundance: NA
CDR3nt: TGTGCCAGCAGCCCTCCGGGACATAACTACGAGCAGTACTTC
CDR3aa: CASSPPGHNYEQYF

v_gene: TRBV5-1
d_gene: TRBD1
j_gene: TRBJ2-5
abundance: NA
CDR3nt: TGCGCCAGCAGCTTGAGGACAGGGGAACAAGAGACCCAGTACTTC
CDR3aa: CASSLRTGEQETQYF

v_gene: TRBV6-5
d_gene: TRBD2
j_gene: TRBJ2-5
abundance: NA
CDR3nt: TGTGCCAGCATCTTTAGCGGGGGAGGGACCCAGTACTTC
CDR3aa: CASIFSGGGTQYF

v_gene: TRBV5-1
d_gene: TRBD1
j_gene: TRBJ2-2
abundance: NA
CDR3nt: TGCGCCAGCAGCCAAGGGACAGCGACCGGGGAGCTGTTTTTT
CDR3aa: CASSQGTATGELFF

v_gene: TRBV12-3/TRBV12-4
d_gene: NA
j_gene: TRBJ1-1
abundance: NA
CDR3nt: TGTGCCAGCAGTTTCCCAGGGACTGAAGCTTTCTTT
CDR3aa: CASSFPGTEAFF

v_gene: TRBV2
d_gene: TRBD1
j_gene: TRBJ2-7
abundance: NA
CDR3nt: TGTGCCAGCAGCGGACAGGGTAGCTCCTACGAGCAGTACTTC
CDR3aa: CASSGQGSSYEQYF

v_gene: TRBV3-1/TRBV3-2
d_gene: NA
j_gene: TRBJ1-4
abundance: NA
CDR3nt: TGTGCCAGCAGCCAAGTCAGGGGCGATGAAAAACTGTTTTTT
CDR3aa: CASSQVRGDEKLFF

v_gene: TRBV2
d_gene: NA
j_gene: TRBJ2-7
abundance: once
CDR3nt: TGTGCCAGCAGTGAGGGCTATTCCTACGAGCAGTACTTC
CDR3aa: CASSEGYSYEQYF

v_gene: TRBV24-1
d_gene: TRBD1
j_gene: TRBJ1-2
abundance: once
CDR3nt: TGTGCCACCAGTGACCGGAACTTACAGGGGTCCACCTTCTACACCTTC
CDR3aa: CATSDRNLQGSTFYTF

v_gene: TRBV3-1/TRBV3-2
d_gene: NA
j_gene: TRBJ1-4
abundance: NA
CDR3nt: TGTGCCAGCAGCACTAGTGGAGGGGCTAATGAAAAACTGTTTTTT
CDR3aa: CASSTSGGANEKLFF

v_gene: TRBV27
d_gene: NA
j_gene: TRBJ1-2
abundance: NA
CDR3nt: TGTGCCAGCAGTCCCCAACAGGGCTATGGCTACACCTTC
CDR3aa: CASSPQQGYGYTF

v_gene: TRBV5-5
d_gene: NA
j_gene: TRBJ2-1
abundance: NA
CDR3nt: TGTGCCAGCAGCTTCGAGCGTCCCTCCTACAATGAGCAGTTCTTC
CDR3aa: CASSFERPSYNEQFF

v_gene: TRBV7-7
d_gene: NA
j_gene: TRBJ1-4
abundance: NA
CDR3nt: TGTGCCAGCAGCTGGGAGGTTGAAAAACTGTTTTTT
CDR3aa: CASSWEVEKLFF

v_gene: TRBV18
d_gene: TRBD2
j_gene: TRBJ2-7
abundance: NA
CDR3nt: TGTGCCAGCTCACCGGGAGGGGTCGACGAGCAGTACTTC
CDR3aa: CASSPGGVDEQYF

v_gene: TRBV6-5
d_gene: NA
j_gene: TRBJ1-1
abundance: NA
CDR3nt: TGTGCCAGCGGGAGGGGGTGGAACACTGAAGCTTTCTTT
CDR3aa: CASGRGWNTEAFF

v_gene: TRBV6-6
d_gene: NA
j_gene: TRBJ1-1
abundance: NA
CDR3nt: TGTGCCAGCAGTTCCGACAGGCTAACTGAAGCTTTCTTT
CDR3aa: CASSSDRLTEAFF

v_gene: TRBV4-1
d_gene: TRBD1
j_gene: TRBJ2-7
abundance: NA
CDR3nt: TGCGCCAGCAGCCAAGATACGGGACAGGGGTCCCACGAGCAGTACTTC
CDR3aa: CASSQDTGQGSHEQYF

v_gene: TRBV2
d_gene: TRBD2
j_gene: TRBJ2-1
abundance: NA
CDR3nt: TGTGCCAGCATTCCGGACGGGACTAGCGTATACAATGAGCAGTTCTTC
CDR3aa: CASIPDGTSVYNEQFF

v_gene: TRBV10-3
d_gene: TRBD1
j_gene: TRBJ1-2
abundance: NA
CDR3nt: TGTGCCATCAGGTCCGGGACAGGCGGAGGGACCTTC
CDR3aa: CAIRSGTGGGTF

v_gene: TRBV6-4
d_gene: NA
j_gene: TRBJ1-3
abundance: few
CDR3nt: TGTGCCACGCACCAAGTGGAGGACTACCTAGTGGGCATTGGAAACACCATATATTTT
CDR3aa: CATHQVEDYLVGIGNTIYF